Listed below are T cell receptor beta chains from one sample, sequenced in a study of T cells in Graves' hyperthyroidism and ophthalmopathy. TCRdb recomputed calls from the multiplex PCR reads with MiXCR, one row per CDR3 protein. The sample shows some 400,000 distinct CDR3 sequences, about 20% of them seen only once. Material: blood. The receptor set was obtained from a woman in her late teens or twenties with Graves' hyperthyroidism. The CDR3 runs from the conserved cysteine through the conserved F or W. A D gene is named only where the DNA matches it firmly. Expanded clones get a size class; other rows say once, few or many, or leave the size out.

d_call	v_call	j_call	clone_size	cdr3_nt	cdr3_aa
.	TRBV7-9	TRBJ1-1	few	TGTGCCATCGGGGACGACAAGATGAACACTGAAGCTTGCTTT	CAIGDDKMNTEACF
.	TRBV7-2	TRBJ1-5	many	TGTGCCAGCAGCTTCGGGGATCAGCCCCAGCATTTT	CASSFGDQPQHF
.	TRBV5-1	TRBJ1-1	.	TGCGCCAGCAGCCCCCAGGTGGGGCAGGGGAGTTTCGGAGCTTTCTTT	CASSPQVGQGSFGAFF
TRBD1	TRBV4-1	TRBJ2-2	few	TGCGCCAGCAAAACAGGGGGACGGAATTCAGTCACCGGGGAGCTGTTTTTT	CASKTGGRNSVTGELFF
.	TRBV10-3	TRBJ1-2	many	TGTGCCATCAGTGAGGGCACCTACTATGGCTACACCTTC	CAISEGTYYGYTF
.	TRBV24-1	TRBJ1-5	many	TGTGCCACCAGTGATTCCCAGGGATATAGCAATCAGCCCCAGCATTTT	CATSDSQGYSNQPQHF
TRBD2	TRBV12-3/TRBV12-4	TRBJ2-7	once	TGTGCCAGCAGTTTGACTAGCGGGACATACGAGCAGTACTTC	CASSLTSGTYEQYF
TRBD1	TRBV7-9	TRBJ2-5	.	TGTGCCAGCAGCCGAGGGACAGCCCAAGAGACCCAGTACTTC	CASSRGTAQETQYF
TRBD1	TRBV5-5	TRBJ2-7	many	TGTGCCAGCAGTGTGGACAGGGCTCGGGAGCAGTACTTC	CASSVDRAREQYF
.	TRBV5-5	TRBJ1-1	many	TGTGCCAGCAGCTTGACAGGGGAAGCTTTCTTT	CASSLTGEAFF
.	TRBV29-1	TRBJ1-1	many	TGCAGCGTTGACGGCAGTGGCACTGAAGCTTTCTTT	CSVDGSGTEAFF
.	TRBV10-2	TRBJ1-1	many	TGCGCCAGCAGTGATATACTTCCAGGCGGCACTGAAGCTTTCTTT	CASSDILPGGTEAFF
.	TRBV11-2	TRBJ1-1	many	TGTGCCAGCAGCTATAGGGGGTCTGTGAGCACTGAAGCTTTCTTT	CASSYRGSVSTEAFF
.	TRBV14	TRBJ2-7	many	TGTGCCAGCAGCCACTTAGGACGGTCCTACGAGCAGTACTTC	CASSHLGRSYEQYF
TRBD1	TRBV5-1	TRBJ1-1	.	TGCGCCAGCAGACCCGACAGGGGCGGGAAGAACACTGAAGCTTTCTTT	CASRPDRGGKNTEAFF
.	TRBV28	TRBJ1-1	many	TGTGCCAGCAGCCGCAGGAGGAACACTGAAGCTTTCTTT	CASSRRRNTEAFF
.	TRBV28	TRBJ2-7	many	TGTGCCAGCACTCCTTGGGGCCTTCCGCCGAGGGAGCAGTACTTC	CASTPWGLPPREQYF
.	TRBV2	TRBJ1-1	many	TGTGCCAGCCGACGTACTAGCCCCGGAACTGAAGCTTTCTTT	CASRRTSPGTEAFF
.	TRBV6-1	TRBJ1-2	many	TGTGCCAGCACCCTATCCGGGACAAGCAGCTATGGCTACACCTTC	CASTLSGTSSYGYTF
.	TRBV20-1	TRBJ1-1	many	TGCAGTGCTAGAGCGACGCCCGGGATGAACACTGAAGCTTTCTTT	CSARATPGMNTEAFF
.	TRBV6-1	TRBJ1-1	many	TGTGCCAGCAGTGCCCCTTCCATAGGACAGTCGAACACTGAAGCTTTCTTT	CASSAPSIGQSNTEAFF
.	TRBV6-1	TRBJ2-7	many	TGTGCCAGCAGTGTAGGGGACACATCCTACGAGCAGTACTTC	CASSVGDTSYEQYF
.	TRBV27	TRBJ2-5	few	TGTGCCAGCAGTCCTCCAGGAGGGGGAGAGACCCAGTACTTC	CASSPPGGGETQYF
.	TRBV7-9	TRBJ1-2	.	TGTGCCAGCAGTGCCGCAGGGTCTCACGGCTACACCTTC	CASSAAGSHGYTF
.	TRBV12-3/TRBV12-4	TRBJ1-1	.	TGTGCCAGCAGTTTGGCCTGGGGTACTGAAGCTTTCTTT	CASSLAWGTEAFF
TRBD1	TRBV12-3/TRBV12-4	TRBJ2-7	few	TGTGCCAGCAGATTGGACAGGGATCGCGAGCAGTACTTC	CASRLDRDREQYF
TRBD1	TRBV15	TRBJ2-7	many	TGTGCCACCAGCAGAGATGTGCAGGGGGCTTACGAGCAGTACTTC	CATSRDVQGAYEQYF
.	TRBV15	TRBJ1-2	many	TGTGCCACCAGCAGAGAGAGACTAGGCTATGGCTACACCTTC	CATSRERLGYGYTF
.	TRBV6-1	TRBJ1-5	few	TGTGCCAGCAGGGACCTCTTGGGGAACAATCAGCCCCAGCATTTT	CASRDLLGNNQPQHF